The clone carrying this T cell receptor (beta chain) is a singleton in its sample. Its target is not known. Trimming removed 0 bases from V and 0 bases from J, with 24 bases in between. Germline values: CDR1 SGHTA, CDR2 FQGNSA. The CDR3 is made up of 22 amino acids. These data are taken from a study of graft-versus-host responses after intestinal transplantation. Notes on the study in general: Elevated graft-versus-host to host-versus-graft clonal ratios in allografts were recorded for patients with graft-donor T cell macrochimerism.

The repertoire was sequenced with immunoSEQ multiplex PCR; TCRdb's copy has only in-frame clones and lacks some. The sample carries over 85,000 clones, roughly nine tenths recorded once. Sequencing used unstimulated CD4+ T cells sorted from spleen or lymph node cells, obtained before transplant. This rearrangement joins TRBV7-2 to TRBJ1-6; possible D gene TRBD1, 5 bases. This receptor was identified in a human donor who was the organ donor for an intestinal transplant. CDR3 loop: CASSLAPATSRRGLSYNSPLHF. The CDR3 DNA reads as TGTGCCAGCAGCTTAGCTCCGGCGACATCGCGGAGGGGCCTCTCCTATAATTCACCCCTCCACTTT.